This TCR beta chain stems from a study of T cells in localized non-small cell lung cancer. Profiled with immunoSEQ multiplex PCR; TCRdb holds only in-frame clones, not every one. Here the sample spans roughly 990 clones, 20% to 30% being singletons. Germline CDR1 SGHNT, CDR2 YENEEA. V lost 7 bases, J lost 8 bases, and 21 bases lay in between. The CDR3 covers 15 residues. The material sequenced was normal lung tissue next to the tumor, taken before any cancer treatment. The sequence was collected from a woman aged 40-69 years with stage III squamous cell lung carcinoma. V is TRBV11-3 and J is TRBJ2-1; D is perhaps TRBD2 (7 bases). The CDR3 sequence is CASILVGGPIDEQFF. As DNA, the CDR3 is TGTGCCAGCATCCTGGTGGGGGGGCCCATCGATGAGCAGTTCTTC.